This T cell receptor beta chain was sequenced in a study of human T cells and chemical hapten exposure. At least ten counts were recorded for this clonotype. Time point of the sample: patch test 3, about 24 weeks after DPC sensitization. The sample's treatment: therapeutic diphenylcyclopropenone sensitization with weekly scalp DPC. The germline V gene has CDR1 LGHDT and CDR2 YNNKEL (reference sequence). Trimming stripped 4 bases from V and 4 bases from J, with 11 bases between. The CDR3 contains 14 residues. Each CDR3 protein gets one entry after TCRdb re-called the RACE reads with MiXCR. In the table there are tens of thousands of distinct CDR3 sequences, 10% to 13% of which are singletons.

The TCR originated in a woman aged 50 to 65 with alopecia areata. Some clones in this sample may be carry-over from other donors' samples. The sequenced sample was whole blood, obtained in connection with sensitization to the hapten diphenylcyclopropenone (DPC). The chain combines TRBV3-1 with TRBJ2-1, with D perhaps matching TRBD2 (6 bases). CDR3: CASSPGERYNEQFF. The CDR3 DNA reads as TGTGCCAGCAGCCCGGGAGAGAGATACAATGAGCAGTTCTTC.